The 3 T cell receptor beta chains reported below all come from one sample, sequenced in a study of long-term antiretroviral therapy in people with HIV. At survey level, the immunoSEQ assay was run in its v3.0 version. Profiling relied on immunoSEQ multiplex PCR, and the TCRdb table lists in-frame clones only, not all of them. The sample shows about 20,000 clones, around 87% of them seen only once. The material sequenced was unsorted PBMCs, taken roughly 2.7 years after starting antiretroviral therapy. The receptors stem from a woman aged 45-59 years with HIV.

This chain joins TRBV18 and TRBJ2-7; TRBD1 aligns across 9 bases. Germline-derived CDR1 and CDR2 are KGHSH and LQKENI. V was clipped by 2 bases and J by 3 bases; unmatched bases: 2. This CDR3 region has 14 residues. The DNA of the CDR3 is TGTGCCAGCTCACCATGGGGACAGGGCTACGAGCAGTACTTC. The encoded protein is CASSPWGQGYEQYF.

The chain has TRBV5-1 and TRBJ2-3; the D is unclear. Germline loops: CDR1 SGHRS, CDR2 YFSETQ. The CDR3 loop spans 13 amino acids. V dropped 1 base and J dropped 1 base, with 4 bases sitting between them. CDR3 loop: CASSLWGTDTQYF. CDR3 bases: TGCGCCAGCAGCTTGTGGGGCACAGATACGCAGTATTTT.

The rearrangement links TRBV10-3 to TRBJ2-3; TRBD1 or TRBD2 may be the D gene (6 bases each). The CDR3 runs to 16 residues. CDR1 is ENHRY and CDR2 is SYGVKD in the germline V gene. V gave up 4 bases and J gave up 4 bases, with 18 bases separating them. The CDR3 DNA sequence: TGTGCCATCAGTGGAAGGGGGGACGAACAAGCAGATACGCAGTATTTT. As protein: CAISGRGDEQADTQYF.